Included here is one T cell receptor (beta chain) sequence, with context. The antigen is unknown. Time point reported: week 47, end of study. Each vaccine dose was 300 ug of mutant IDH1 20-mer peptide, with topical imiquimod. The donors' diagnosis was new WHO grade 3 or 4 astrocytoma that was IDH1-mutant and ATRX-lost. TCRdb keeps only in-frame clones here, not all; method: immunoSEQ multiplex PCR. The sample has about 52,000 clones, approximately 76% seen once. The entry originates in a study of a mutant IDH1 vaccine in newly diagnosed glioma. Looking at the study overall: Patients began vaccination 4-6 weeks after radiotherapy alone, or with temozolomide cycles. Patients arrived already treated with radiotherapy, temozolomide, or both, most having had both.

The V end lost 2 bases, the J end lost 0 bases, and 1 base lay between the germline ends. Germline values: CDR1 SEHNR, CDR2 FQNEAQ (reference sequence). The CDR3 runs to 12 residues. This chain connects TRBV7-9 to TRBJ1-1; D is uncertain. The clonotype originates from a woman between 40 and 55 years old with glioma. Some clones in this sample may be carry-over from other donors' samples. The input for sequencing was PBMCs, taken from a glioma patient whose treatment included an IDH1 peptide vaccine. In nucleotides, the CDR3 is TGTGCCAGCAGCTTAATGAACACTGAAGCTTTCTTT. Translated: CASSLMNTEAFF.